The rows below give T cell receptor beta chains drawn from one sample of a study of brain metastases from non-small cell lung cancer. Libraries were prepared by immunoSEQ multiplex PCR; TCRdb keeps only in-frame clonotypes and omits some of them. This sample carries some 1,400 clones, around four fifths of them seen once, and the ten largest clones take 15% to 20%. The sequenced sample was tumor-adjacent normal tissue. These TCRs come from a donor at least 40 years old with non-small cell lung cancer. Each CDR3 is given with its conserved first and last residue. D genes are given only for firm matches. Clone size is not always given. Where it is, it says once, few, many or a class for expanded clones.

d_gene	abundance	v_gene	j_gene	CDR3aa	CDR3nt
-	-	TRBV6-5	TRBJ2-2	CASSYSTGNTGELFF	TGTGCCAGCAGTTACTCGACGGGGAACACCGGGGAGCTGTTTTTT
TRBD1	-	TRBV27	TRBJ2-2	CASSSDRENTGELFF	TGTGCCAGCAGTTCCGACAGGGAAAACACCGGGGAGCTGTTTTTT
TRBD2	-	TRBV10-3	TRBJ2-1	CAITEDSGPYNEQFF	TGTGCCATCACCGAGGATAGCGGGCCCTACAATGAGCAGTTCTTC
-	-	TRBV5-5	TRBJ2-2	CASSPKGVGNTGELFF	TGTGCCAGCAGCCCCAAAGGGGTAGGGAACACCGGGGAGCTGTTTTTT
-	-	TRBV29-1	TRBJ2-5	CSVEIGVRETQYF	TGCAGCGTTGAGATAGGGGTACGGGAGACCCAGTACTTC
-	-	TRBV2	TRBJ2-7	CAITRPGTYEQYF	TGTGCCATCACCCGGCCGGGTACCTACGAGCAGTACTTC
-	once	TRBV5-6	TRBJ1-2	CASSLEGGYTF	TGTGCCAGCAGCTTAGAGGGCGGCTACACCTTC
-	large	TRBV6-5	TRBJ2-1	CASSYSSSPNNEQFF	TGTGCCAGCAGTTACTCCTCTAGCCCGAACAATGAGCAGTTCTTC
TRBD2	-	TRBV3-1/TRBV3-2	TRBJ2-2	CASSHPMTSENTGELFF	TGTGCCAGCAGCCACCCTATGACTAGCGAGAACACCGGGGAGCTGTTTTTT
TRBD1	-	TRBV28	TRBJ2-4	CATSGQTIAKNIQYF	TGTGCCACCTCGGGACAGACAATAGCCAAAAACATTCAGTACTTC
-	-	TRBV19	TRBJ2-7	CASSTPDSYEQYF	TGTGCCAGTAGTACCCCGGACAGCTACGAGCAGTACTTC